The 13 T cell receptor beta chains presented below share a single source sample, sequenced in a study of T cells of healthy individuals. TCRdb re-derived calls from the 5' RACE reads in MiXCR, one entry per CDR3 protein. The data contain approximately 100,000 distinct CDR3 sequences, approximately 15% of them singletons. Source of these receptors: a human donor in good health.

This clonotype came up a few times. The V gene is TRBV6-2 or TRBV6-3, the J gene TRBJ1-6, with a possible D match to TRBD1 (5 bases). In germline, CDR1 is MNHEY, CDR2 SVGEGT. With 6 bases removed from V and 8 bases from J, the gap between germline ends came to 11 bases. The CDR3 length is 13 residues. In DNA form, the CDR3 reads TGTGCCAGCAGATACGGGACGGATTCACCCCTCCACTTT. Encoded protein: CASRYGTDSPLHF.

This clonotype was seen a handful of times. This chain connects TRBV5-1 to TRBJ2-3; no clear D gene. In germline, CDR1 is SGHRS, CDR2 YFSETQ. V dropped 3 bases and J dropped 1 base, with 12 bases sitting between them. The CDR3 is 15 residues long. The CDR3 DNA reads as TGCGCCAGCAGCTCCTTAAATTTCGGCACAGATACGCAGTATTTT. Its translation: CASSSLNFGTDTQYF.

The J gene is TRBJ2-5, the V gene TRBV7-2; TRBD1 agrees at 7 bases. CDR3 length: 12 residues. Trimming at V came to 7 bases and at J to 4 bases, leaving 3 bases not matched to a gene. The germline V gene has CDR1 SGHTA and CDR2 FQGNSA. CDR3 residues: CASTRQGETQYF. The CDR3 DNA is TGTGCCAGCACCCGACAGGGAGAGACCCAGTACTTC. Looking up the rest from reference TRBV7-2 and TRBJ2-5 gives the full variable domain: GAGVSQSPSNKVTEKGKDVELRCDPISGHTALYWYRQSLGQGLEFLIYFQGNSAPDKSGLPSDRFSAERTGGSVSTLTIQRTQQEDSAVYLCASTRQGETQYFGPGTRLLVL.

This clonotype has only a few counts. The chain has TRBV7-6 and TRBJ2-7; weak D call: TRBD1 (6 bases). The CDR3 is made up of 13 amino acids. Trimming pared 5 bases from V and 6 bases from J, leaving 14 bases between. CDR1 and CDR2 (germline): SGHVS, FNYEAQ. The CDR3 region is CASSPLGQGEQYF. In nucleotides, the CDR3 is TGTGCCAGCAGCCCACTGGGACAAGGCGAGCAGTACTTC. Supplemented by reference TRBV7-6 and TRBJ2-7, the full variable domain reads GAGVSQSPRYKVTKRGQDVALRCDPISGHVSLYWYRQALGQGPEFLTYFNYEAQQDKSGLPNDRFSAERPEGSISTLTIQRTEQRDSAMYRCASSPLGQGEQYFGPGTRLTVT.

This clonotype was detected ten times or more. The chain is built from TRBV18 and TRBJ2-7; tentative D call: TRBD1 (5 bases). In germline, CDR1 is KGHSH, CDR2 LQKENI. The CDR3 has 16 amino acids. V lost 0 bases and J 3 bases, leaving 15 bases between the germline ends. As DNA, the CDR3 is TGTGCCAGCTCACCACCGTGGCAGGGTGCCCTCTACGAGCAGTACTTC. Translated: CASSPPWQGALYEQYF.

This clonotype was detected many times. V is TRBV27 and J is TRBJ2-5, with D possibly TRBD1 on 6 matching bases. Trimming stripped 3 bases from V and 1 base from J, with 15 bases between. This CDR3 is 16 amino acids long. Looked up from germline, CDR1 is MNHEY and CDR2 is SMNVEV (reference sequence). CDR3 residues: CASSFNGQPPQETQYF. The CDR3 DNA is TGTGCCAGCAGTTTCAACGGACAGCCCCCCCAAGAGACCCAGTACTTC.

The chain joins TRBV21-1 to TRBJ1-6; the DNA was not used to check the table's D call, TRBD1. TRBV21-1 corresponds to a pseudogene. This CDR3 spans 17 amino acids. The CDR3 DNA sequence: TGTGCCAGCAGCAAAGAGAGGAGACAGGGTTATAATTCACCCCTCCACTTT. As protein: CASSKERRQGYNSPLHF.

In its sample, this clonotype was seen a few times. The V and J genes are TRBV11-2 and TRBJ1-6; D may be TRBD1 (5 bases). V was pared by 0 bases and J by 14 bases, with 17 bases between. The CDR3 spans 15 residues. Germline CDR1 is SGHAT and CDR2 is FQNNGV. The CDR3 loop is CASSLDGGEVTSLHF. Here the CDR3 DNA reads TGTGCCAGCAGCTTAGACGGAGGGGAGGTCACGTCCCTCCACTTT.

The CDR3 region is CSARSGTGVETQYF. The CDR3 DNA follows: TGCAGTGCTAGATCCGGGACAGGGGTAGAGACCCAGTACTTC. This chain uses TRBV20-1 with TRBJ2-5, with TRBD1 matching 10 bases. The CDR3 consists of 14 residues. CDR1 and CDR2 from the germline V gene are DFQATT and SNEGSKA (reference sequence). V shed 2 bases, J shed 4 bases, and the junction held 4 bases outside the gene matches.

In this sample, this clonotype turned up many times. V is TRBV20-1 and J is TRBJ2-5; TRBD2 is a possible D gene (6 bases). V lost 8 bases and J lost 4, with 14 bases in between. Germline assignment: CDR1 DFQATT and CDR2 SNEGSKA (reference sequence). CDR3 length: 12 residues. The CDR3 protein is CSSNLGGETQYF. CDR3 coding DNA: TGCAGTTCCAATCTGGGGGGAGAGACCCAGTACTTC.

This clonotype was counted between two and nine times. The gene calls are TRBV28 and TRBJ2-1; 8 bases line up with TRBD2. Germline assignment: CDR1 MDHEN and CDR2 SYDVKM. There are 14 residues in the CDR3. J lost 6 bases, V lost 1 base, and 2 bases had no gene match. Here the CDR3 reads CASSLLAGRNEQFF. CDR3 nucleotides: TGTGCCAGCAGTTTATTAGCGGGACGCAATGAGCAGTTCTTC.

This clonotype was recorded many times. This chain uses TRBV2 with TRBJ1-2, with a possible D match to TRBD1 (5 bases). V was pared by 4 bases and J by 3 bases, with 12 bases between. Per the germline V gene, CDR1 is SNHLY and CDR2 is FYNNEI. The CDR3 is 14 residues long. CDR3 DNA: TGTGCCAGCAGTGGGGGGACGATGGACTATGGCTACACCTTC. Encoded protein: CASSGGTMDYGYTF.

A few counts support this clonotype. The chain is built from TRBV20-1 and TRBJ1-5; 8 positions match TRBD1. V gave up 3 bases and J gave up 2 bases; unmatched junction bases: 9. From germline, CDR1 is DFQATT and CDR2 SNEGSKA (reference sequence). CDR3 length: 16 residues. The CDR3 DNA reads as TGCAGTGCTAGTGGAGCAGGGGGCTGGGGCAATCAGCCCCAGCATTTT. Translation: CSASGAGGWGNQPQHF.